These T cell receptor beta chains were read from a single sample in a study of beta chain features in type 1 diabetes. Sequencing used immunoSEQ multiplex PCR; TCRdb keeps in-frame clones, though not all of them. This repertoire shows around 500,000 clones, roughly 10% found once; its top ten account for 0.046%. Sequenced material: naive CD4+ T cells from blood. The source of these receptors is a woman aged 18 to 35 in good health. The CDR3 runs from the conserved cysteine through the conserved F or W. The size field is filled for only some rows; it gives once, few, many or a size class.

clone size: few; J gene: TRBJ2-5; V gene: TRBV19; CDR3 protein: CASSIFGQGKETQYF
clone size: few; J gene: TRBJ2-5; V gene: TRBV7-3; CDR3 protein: CASSLSGRETQYF
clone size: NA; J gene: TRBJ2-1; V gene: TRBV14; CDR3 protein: CASSSRLGQGADNEQFF
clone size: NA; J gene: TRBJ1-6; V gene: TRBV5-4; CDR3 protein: CASSSGTDGNSPLHF
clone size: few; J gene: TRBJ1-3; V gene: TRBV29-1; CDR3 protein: CSVGLLGKDTIYF
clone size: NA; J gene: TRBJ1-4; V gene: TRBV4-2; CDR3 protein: CASSQFWDSTLEKLFF
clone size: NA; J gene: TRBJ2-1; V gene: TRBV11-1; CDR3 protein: CASSLIGTKGDEQFF
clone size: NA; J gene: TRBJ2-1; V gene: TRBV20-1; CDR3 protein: CSAARYNEQFF
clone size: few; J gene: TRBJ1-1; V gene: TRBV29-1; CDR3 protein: CSGSWALNTEAFF
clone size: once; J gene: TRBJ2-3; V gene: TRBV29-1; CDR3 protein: CSALKGLATDTQYF
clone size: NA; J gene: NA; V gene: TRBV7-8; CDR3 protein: CASRKREGPYEQYF
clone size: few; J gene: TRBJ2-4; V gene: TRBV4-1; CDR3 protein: CASSPRGRGAKNIQYF
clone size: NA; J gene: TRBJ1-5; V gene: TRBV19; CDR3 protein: CASSITAGLQPQHF
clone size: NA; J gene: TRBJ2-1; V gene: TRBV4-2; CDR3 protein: CASSHLGRLARDEQFF
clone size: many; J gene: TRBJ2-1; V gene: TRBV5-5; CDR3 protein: CASSAVTQYNEQFF
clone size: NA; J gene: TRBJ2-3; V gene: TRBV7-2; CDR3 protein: CASHRGRADGDTQYF
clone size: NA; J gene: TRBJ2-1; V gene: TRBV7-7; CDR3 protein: CASSLRLAGAYEQFF
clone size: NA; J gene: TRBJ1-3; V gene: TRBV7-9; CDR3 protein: CALGTIYF
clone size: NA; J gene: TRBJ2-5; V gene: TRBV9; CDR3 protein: CASSFGTGSQETQYF
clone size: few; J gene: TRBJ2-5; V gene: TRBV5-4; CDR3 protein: CASSGGARETQYF
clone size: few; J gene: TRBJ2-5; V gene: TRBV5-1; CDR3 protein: CASSLVVEQETQYF
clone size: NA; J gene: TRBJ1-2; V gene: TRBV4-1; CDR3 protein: CASSQGARDGYTF
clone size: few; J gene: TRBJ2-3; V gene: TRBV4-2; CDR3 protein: CASSPRGRTQYF
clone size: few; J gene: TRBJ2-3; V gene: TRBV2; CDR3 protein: CASSTTGGASDTQYF
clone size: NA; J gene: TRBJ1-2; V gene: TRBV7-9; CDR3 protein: CASSLTPPHGYTF
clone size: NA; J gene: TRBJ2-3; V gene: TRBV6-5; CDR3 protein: CASRRDASTDTQYF
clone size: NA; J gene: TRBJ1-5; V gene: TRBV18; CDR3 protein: CASSPQGASNQPQHF
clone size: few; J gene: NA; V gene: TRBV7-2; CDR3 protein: CASSLKVSFYEQYF
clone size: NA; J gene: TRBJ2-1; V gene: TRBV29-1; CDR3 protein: CSASGLAGDEQFF
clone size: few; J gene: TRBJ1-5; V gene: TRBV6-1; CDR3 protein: CASDRGDQPQHF
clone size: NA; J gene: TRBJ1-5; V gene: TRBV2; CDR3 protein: CASNLRPVQPQHF
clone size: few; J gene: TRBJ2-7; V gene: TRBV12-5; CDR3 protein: CASGLGQSSYEQYF
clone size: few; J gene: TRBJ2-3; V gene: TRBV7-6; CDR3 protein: CASSSAPSTDTQYF
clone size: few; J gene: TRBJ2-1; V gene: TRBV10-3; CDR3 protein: CAISAHDGGVSNEQFF
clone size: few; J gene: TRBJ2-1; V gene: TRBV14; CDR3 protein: CASSQGLAGAGWDNEQFF
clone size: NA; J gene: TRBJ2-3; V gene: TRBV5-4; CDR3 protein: CASSRRAGTGTDTQYF
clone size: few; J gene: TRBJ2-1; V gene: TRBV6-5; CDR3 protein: CASSSDRGNEQFF
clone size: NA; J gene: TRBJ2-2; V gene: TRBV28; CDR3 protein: CASSSTFGNTGELFF
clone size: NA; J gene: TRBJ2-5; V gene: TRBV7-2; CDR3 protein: CASSLAWNRKETQYF
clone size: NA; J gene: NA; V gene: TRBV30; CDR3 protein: CAWSVSRSYEQYF
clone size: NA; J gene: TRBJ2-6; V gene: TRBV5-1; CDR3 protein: CASSFWGNAGANVLTF
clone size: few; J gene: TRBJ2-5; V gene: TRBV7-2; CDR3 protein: CASSSRGETQYF
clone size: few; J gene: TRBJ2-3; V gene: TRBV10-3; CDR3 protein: CATRGDRGTDTQYF
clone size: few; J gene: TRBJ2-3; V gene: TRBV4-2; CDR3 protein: CASSQRDRFGDTQYF
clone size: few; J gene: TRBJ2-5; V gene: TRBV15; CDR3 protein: CATSRDVTGAETQYF
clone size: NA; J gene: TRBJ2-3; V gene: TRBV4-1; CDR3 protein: CASSQGLAASTDTQYF
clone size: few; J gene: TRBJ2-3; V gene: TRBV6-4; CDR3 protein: CASSEQRADTQYF
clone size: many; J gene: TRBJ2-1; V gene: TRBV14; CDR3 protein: CASSRGGGNEQFF
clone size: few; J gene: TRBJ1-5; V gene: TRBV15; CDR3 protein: CATSRILSGNQPQHF
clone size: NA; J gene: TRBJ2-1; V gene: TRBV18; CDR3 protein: CASSPSTEMSYNEQFF
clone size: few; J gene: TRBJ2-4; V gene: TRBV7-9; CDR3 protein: CASSLVSLGAPKNIQYF